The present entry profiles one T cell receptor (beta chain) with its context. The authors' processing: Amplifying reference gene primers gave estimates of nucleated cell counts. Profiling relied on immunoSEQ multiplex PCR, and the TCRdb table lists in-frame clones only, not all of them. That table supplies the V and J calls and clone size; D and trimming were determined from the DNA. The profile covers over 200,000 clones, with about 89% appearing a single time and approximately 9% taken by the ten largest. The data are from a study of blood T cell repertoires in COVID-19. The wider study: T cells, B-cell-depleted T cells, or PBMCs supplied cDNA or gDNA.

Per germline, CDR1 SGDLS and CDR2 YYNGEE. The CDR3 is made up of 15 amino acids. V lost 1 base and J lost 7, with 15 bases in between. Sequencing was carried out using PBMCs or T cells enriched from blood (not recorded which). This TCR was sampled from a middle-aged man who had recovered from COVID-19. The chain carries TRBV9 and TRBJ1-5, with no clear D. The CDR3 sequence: CASSVSAGRGQPQHF. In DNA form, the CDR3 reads TGTGCCAGCAGCGTATCCGCGGGGAGAGGACAGCCCCAGCATTTT.